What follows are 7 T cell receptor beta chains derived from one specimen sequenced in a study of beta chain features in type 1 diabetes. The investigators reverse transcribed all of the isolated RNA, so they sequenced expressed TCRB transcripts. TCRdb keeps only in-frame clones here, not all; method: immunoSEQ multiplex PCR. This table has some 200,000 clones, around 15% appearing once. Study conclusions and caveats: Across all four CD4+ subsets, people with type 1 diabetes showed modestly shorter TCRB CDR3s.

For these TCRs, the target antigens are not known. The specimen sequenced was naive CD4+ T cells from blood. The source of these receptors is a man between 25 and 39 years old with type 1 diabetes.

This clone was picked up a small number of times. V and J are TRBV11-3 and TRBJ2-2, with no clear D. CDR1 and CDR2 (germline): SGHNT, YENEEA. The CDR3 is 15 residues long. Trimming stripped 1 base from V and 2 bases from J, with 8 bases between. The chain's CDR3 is CASSLGQVNTGELFF. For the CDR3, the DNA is TGTGCCAGCAGCTTAGGCCAGGTTAACACCGGGGAGCTGTTTTTT.

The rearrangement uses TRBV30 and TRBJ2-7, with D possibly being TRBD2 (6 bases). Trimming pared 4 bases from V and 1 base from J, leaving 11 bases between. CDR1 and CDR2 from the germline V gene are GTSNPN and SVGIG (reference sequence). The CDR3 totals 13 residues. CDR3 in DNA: TGTGCCTGGAAGCCCCGGGAGTCCTACGAGCAGTACTTC. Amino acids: CAWKPRESYEQYF.

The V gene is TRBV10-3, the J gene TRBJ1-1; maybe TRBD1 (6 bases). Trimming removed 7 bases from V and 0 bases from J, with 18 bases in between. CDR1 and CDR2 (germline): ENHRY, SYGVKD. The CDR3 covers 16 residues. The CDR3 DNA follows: TGTGCCATCAAGGACCCCACAGGGTATGTGAACACTGAAGCTTTCTTT. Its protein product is CAIKDPTGYVNTEAFF.

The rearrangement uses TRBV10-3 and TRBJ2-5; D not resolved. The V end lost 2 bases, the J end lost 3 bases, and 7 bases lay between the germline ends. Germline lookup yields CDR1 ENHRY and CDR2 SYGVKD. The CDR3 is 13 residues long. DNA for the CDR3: TGTGCCATCAGTGAGCGGCCAGAAGAGACCCAGTACTTC. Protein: CAISERPEETQYF.

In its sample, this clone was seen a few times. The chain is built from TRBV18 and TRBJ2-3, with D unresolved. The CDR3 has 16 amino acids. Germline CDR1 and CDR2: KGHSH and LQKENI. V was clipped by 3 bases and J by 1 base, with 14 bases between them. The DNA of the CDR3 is TGTGCCAGCTCACCCGATAGGGCGAGAGGCACAGATACGCAGTATTTT. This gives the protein CASSPDRARGTDTQYF.

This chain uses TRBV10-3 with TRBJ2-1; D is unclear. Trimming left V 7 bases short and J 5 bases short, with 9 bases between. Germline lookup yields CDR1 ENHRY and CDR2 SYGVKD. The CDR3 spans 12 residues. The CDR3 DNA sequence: TGTGCCATCAATGATGATAACAATGAGCAGTTCTTC. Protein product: CAINDDNNEQFF.

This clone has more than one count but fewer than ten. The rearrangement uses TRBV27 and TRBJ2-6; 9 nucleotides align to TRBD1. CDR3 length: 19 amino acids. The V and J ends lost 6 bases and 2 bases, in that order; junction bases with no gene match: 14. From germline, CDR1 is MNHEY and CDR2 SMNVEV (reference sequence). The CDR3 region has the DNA TGTGCCAGCAGGTGGGCTTGGTACAGGGGGCCGGCTGGGGCCAACGTCCTGACTTTC. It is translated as CASRWAWYRGPAGANVLTF.